This T cell receptor (beta chain) was identified in a study of T cell responses to AZD1222 COVID-19 vaccine (dated by TCRdb to 2020 to 2023). For the study in its entirety: AZD1222 recipients with second doses at about 4 weeks or about 12 weeks were pooled, because spike-specific TCR depth and breadth did not differ between schedules. A total of under 250 trial participants underwent TCR sequencing, of whom 200 to 220 had received two doses of AZD1222 and some 26 had received two doses of the MenACWY control vaccine. Trial participants were enrolled by age into 18-55, 56-69 and 70-plus year subgroups, with roughly 150, 30 and 60 TCR-sequenced participants respectively.

Sample time point, as interpreted from the label and publication: baseline before first vaccination. The vaccinee samples were drawn from two UK trials, COV001 and COV002, one of which was a single-blind randomized controlled phase 2/3 trial testing AZD1222 (ChAdOx1 nCoV-19) in healthy adults. Trial participant PBMC samples were collected at day 0 and day 28 after the second dose for TCRbeta chain sequencing. On this clone: The clone's antigen remains unknown. Base qualities are missing; no much larger clone stands one base away.

The paper as a whole reports these results and caveats: No day 14 peak-response samples were available, so repertoires were characterized only after the peak T cell response. In the small 56-69-year group, the increase in depth fell short of significance, most likely because of low power. Nearly half of unique spike-specific TCRs reportedly recognized epitopes outside regions mutated in the B.1.351 and B.1.1.7 variants. Most participants were white British and females outnumbered males, and the authors suggested that clonal diversity may have been underestimated. Vaccine-associated CD4 TCRs spanned the whole spike protein, with dominant responses in regions 160-218 and 743-854. Only five to seven AZD1222 recipients were SARS-CoV-2 seropositive at baseline, limiting conclusions about previously exposed vaccinees. Spike-specific TCR breadth and depth rose significantly after two AZD1222 doses compared with day 0 and with MenACWY recipients.

The CDR3 regions of human TCRbeta chains were subjected to immunosequencing. Per the authors' processing: TCRs in the repertoires were compared against a reference library of SARS-CoV-2-specific TCRs that had been generated with the MIRA antigen-specificity platform. Breadth meant the fraction of unique TCRs that were SARS-CoV-2-associated, whereas depth meant the fraction of total T cells that were SARS-CoV-2-associated. Each spike-specific TCR was assigned to its reactive spike region and to a CD4 or CD8 class using the MIRA data. Log10-transformed breadth and depth values were compared by one-way ANOVA with Sidak's multiple comparisons tests. TCRdb re-hosts the immuneACCESS table, in-frame sequences only. Its copies lack some clones; in the studies checked, an unresolved V gene accounts for under half of them, and the cause for the rest is not known. V, J and clone size are taken as reported in that table, and D and trimming were inferred from the DNA itself. The sample has 150,000 to 200,000 clones on record, about nine tenths of them singletons. Together, the top ten hold around 5.9% of the sample.

V is trimmed back by 1 base and J by 2 bases, and the junction contains 0 bases that no gene match accounts for. For CDR1 and CDR2, the germline V gene lists SGDLS and YYNGEE. The CDR3 sequence holds 14 residues, the cysteine and phenylalanine included. The read is trimmed to its CDR3 DNA, 42 bases read in frame from base 1. The source was peripheral blood, collected on day 0 of AZD1222 vaccination. The chain is encoded by TRBV9 joined to TRBJ2-7; TRBD2 aligns with 10 central bases. The clonotype originates from an adult in good health. The CDR3 region reads CASSVLAGAYEQYF. The bases read TGTGCCAGCAGCGTACTAGCGGGGGCCTACGAGCAGTACTTC.